This TCR beta chain came from a study of T cell responses to AZD1222 COVID-19 vaccine. The CDR3 sequence is 13 residues long. V lost 10 bases, J lost 3 bases, and 12 bases lay in between. Germline assignment: CDR1 MRHNA and CDR2 SNTAGT. The study, taken as a whole, reports: Clonal diversity may have been underestimated in mostly white British donors. Receipt of two AZD1222 doses was followed by a rise in Spike-specific TCR breadth and depth.

As concerns this clone: What it binds is unknown.

Data came from immunoSEQ multiplex PCR; TCRdb stores just in-frame clones and leaves some out. This sample yields about 120,000 clones, of which about 90% are seen a single time; 8.4% belongs to the top ten. Sequencing used peripheral blood, obtained on day 0 of AZD1222 vaccination. V is TRBV6-4 and J is TRBJ2-2; the D is unclear. This TCR derives from an adult in good health. The CDR3 sequence: CATRKWDTGELFF. The CDR3 DNA reads as TGTGCCACCCGAAAGTGGGACACCGGGGAGCTGTTTTTT.